Listed below are T cell receptor beta chains from one sample, sequenced in a study of OX40 agonist ivuxolimab in advanced cancers. Generated by immunoSEQ multiplex PCR, the TCRdb table keeps only in-frame clones and is missing some. This sample has around 72,000 clones, with around 90% found just once. This specimen was CD4+ or CD8+ T cells sorted from blood, taken in a trial of the OX40 agonist ivuxolimab. Receptor source: an adult with an advanced solid tumor such as melanoma, head and neck, liver or kidney cancer. The CDR3 runs from the conserved cysteine through the conserved F or W. The order of the fields is V gene, clone size, J gene, CDR3 protein. Only some rows state a clone size, as once, few, many or a class for expanded clones.

TRBV6-1,-,TRBJ2-7,CASSERGEQYF
TRBV19,-,TRBJ1-3,CASRDSSIGPGNTIYF
TRBV28,-,TRBJ2-2,CATQFGTGELFF
TRBV27,-,TRBJ2-5,CASSSIYYQETQYF
TRBV4-1,-,TRBJ1-5,CASSQDLTESRPQHF
TRBV29-1,-,TRBJ2-5,CSVDRGGETQYF
TRBV7-2,-,TRBJ1-2,CASSLPPVYGYTF
TRBV7-3,-,TRBJ2-7,CASSLTQGYEQYF
TRBV7-6,once,TRBJ2-5,CASSLALRGPLGETQYF
TRBV2,-,TRBJ1-2,CASSGGLRFDSHGYTF
TRBV18,-,TRBJ2-7,CASSPRAGMGSYEQYF
TRBV7-9,-,TRBJ2-6,CASTKQGTVDNVLTF
TRBV28,-,TRBJ2-5,CASSLGGQGEETQYF
TRBV9,-,TRBJ1-2,CASSVVPGNPYGYTF
TRBV4-1,-,TRBJ2-1,CASSRFLSGRDTYNEQFF
TRBV2,-,TRBJ2-3,CASSRLRDTDTQYF
TRBV7-3,-,TRBJ2-2,CASSPDRGRAGELFF
TRBV29-1,-,TRBJ1-1,CSVGGTSGTEAFF
TRBV19,-,TRBJ1-3,CASIKERAGGNTIYF
TRBV5-1,-,TRBJ2-7,CASSSGPQGTSYEQYF
TRBV7-6,-,TRBJ1-2,CASSPGQGAGGYTF